The 15 T cell receptor beta chains in this list originate from one sample, sequenced in a study of OX40 agonist ivuxolimab in advanced cancers. The data were produced by immunoSEQ multiplex PCR, yet TCRdb's version contains in-frame clones alone and is incomplete. The repertoire holds over 50,000 clones, with roughly 85% as singletons. This specimen was CD4+ or CD8+ T cells sorted from blood, taken in a trial of the OX40 agonist ivuxolimab. These receptors were collected from an adult with an advanced solid tumor such as melanoma, head and neck, liver or kidney cancer.

This chain links TRBV30 with TRBJ2-5, with D tentatively TRBD1 or TRBD2 (5 bases each). Germline V gene sequence: CDR1 GTSNPN, CDR2 SVGIG (reference sequence). Trimming stripped 4 bases from V and 5 bases from J, with 11 bases between. This CDR3 comprises 12 residues. For the CDR3, the DNA is TGTGCCTGGACAGGGAGCGGCGAGACCCAGTACTTC. This sequence encodes CAWTGSGETQYF.

V and J are TRBV30 and TRBJ2-7; no clear D gene. V lost 5 bases to trimming and J lost 0 bases, with 8 bases between them. CDR3 size: 12 residues. Germline V gene data show CDR1 as GTSNPN and CDR2 as SVGIG (reference sequence). CDR3 sequence: CAWGPNSYEQYF. CDR3 bases: TGTGCCTGGGGTCCTAACTCCTACGAGCAGTACTTC.

The chain joins TRBV10-3 to TRBJ1-5; the D is unclear. CDR3 length: 13 residues. Per germline, CDR1 ENHRY and CDR2 SYGVKD. Between the trimmed V and J ends, which lost 5 bases and 7 bases, there was a span of 12 bases. The CDR3 region is CAISSGPGQPQHF. The CDR3 coding sequence is TGTGCCATCAGTAGTGGGCCGGGGCAGCCCCAGCATTTT.

The V gene is TRBV10-3, the J gene TRBJ1-5; weak D call: TRBD1 (5 bases). The germline gives CDR1 ENHRY, CDR2 SYGVKD. Trimming removed 3 bases from V and 7 bases from J, with 13 bases in between. This CDR3 contains 14 residues. CDR3 amino acids: CAISEMGGRQPQHF. CDR3 sequence (DNA): TGTGCCATCAGTGAAATGGGGGGGAGGCAGCCCCAGCATTTT.

CDR3 residues: CASSWDHWEQYF. In DNA, the CDR3 is TGTGCCAGCAGCTGGGACCACTGGGAGCAGTACTTC. This chain uses TRBV7-9 with TRBJ2-7; D tentatively fits TRBD1 or TRBD2 (5 bases each). V was clipped by 4 bases and J by 7 bases, with 11 bases between them. Germline V gene sequence: CDR1 SEHNR, CDR2 FQNEAQ (reference sequence). This CDR3 contains 12 residues. The full variable domain, its missing parts supplied by reference TRBV7-9 and TRBJ2-7, is DTGVSQNPRHKITKRGQNVTFRCDPISEHNRLYWYRQTLGQGPEFLTYFQNEAQLEKSRLLSDRFSAERPKGSFSTLEIQRTEQGDSAMYLCASSWDHWEQYFGPGTRLTVT.

The rearrangement uses TRBV7-2 and TRBJ1-5; D perhaps matches TRBD1 (5 bases). V lost 1 base and J 0 bases, leaving 10 bases between the germline ends. CDR3 length: 16 residues. The germline V gene encodes CDR1 SGHTA and CDR2 FQGNSA. DNA of the CDR3: TGTGCCAGCAGCTTAGTGGCGACAGATAGCAATCAGCCCCAGCATTTT. This sequence encodes CASSLVATDSNQPQHF.

This chain joins TRBV2 and TRBJ2-5; the D gene is possibly TRBD1 (6 bases). Germline V lookup: CDR1 SNHLY, CDR2 FYNNEI. This CDR3 comprises 18 residues. V lost 8 bases to trimming and J lost 0 bases, with 25 bases between them. The CDR3 DNA follows: TGTGCCAGCCTAGCCCCGGGACACTCCACAGGGTACCAAGAGACCCAGTACTTC. Residues: CASLAPGHSTGYQETQYF. The whole variable domain, filled in from reference TRBV2 and TRBJ2-5, reads EPEVTQTPSHQVTQMGQEVILRCVPISNHLYFYWYRQILGQKVEFLVSFYNNEISEKSEIFDDQFSVERPDGSNFTLKIRSTKLEDSAMYFCASLAPGHSTGYQETQYFGPGTRLLVL.

This chain connects TRBV5-1 to TRBJ2-1; TRBD2 might be the D (5 bases). This CDR3 is 15 amino acids long. Germline CDR1 reads SGHRS; CDR2 reads YFSETQ. The ends were cut back, 4 bases at V and 0 bases at J, with 11 bases in the middle. This chain's CDR3 is CASSLLDFSYNEQFF. CDR3 nucleotide sequence: TGCGCCAGCAGCCTACTAGATTTCTCCTACAATGAGCAGTTCTTC.

The gene calls are TRBV5-6 and TRBJ1-1; no definite D call. Trimming left V 4 bases short and J 2 bases short, with 6 bases between. Germline CDR1 and CDR2: SGHDT and YYEEEE. This CDR3 region has 12 residues. The DNA of the CDR3 is TGTGCCAGCAGCCTAGTAAACACTGAAGCTTTCTTT. It specifies CASSLVNTEAFF.

The chain is built from TRBV28 and TRBJ1-5; D is undetermined. The V and J ends lost 5 bases and 6 bases respectively, with 8 bases between them. The CDR3 totals 12 residues. Per germline, CDR1 MDHEN and CDR2 SYDVKM. The CDR3 sequence: CASSGSPQPQHF. The CDR3 DNA reads as TGTGCCAGCAGTGGCAGCCCTCAGCCCCAGCATTTT.

The chain joins TRBV4-1 to TRBJ1-3; D unclear. V was clipped by 0 bases and J by 6 bases, with 6 bases between them. The CDR3 extends over 13 amino acids. CDR1 is MGHRA and CDR2 is YSYEKL in the germline V gene. This CDR3 is CASSQDRENTIYF. In nucleotides, the CDR3 is TGCGCCAGCAGCCAAGATAGGGAAAACACCATATATTTT.

CDR3 sequence reads: CAVGLAGRQGTDTQYF. As DNA, the CDR3 is TGTGCCGTGGGACTAGCGGGCCGACAAGGCACAGATACGCAGTATTTT. V and J are TRBV10-3 and TRBJ2-3; 12 bases fit TRBD2. This CDR3 contains 16 residues. CDR1 and CDR2 from the germline V gene are ENHRY and SYGVKD. V lost 11 bases, J lost 1 base, and 10 bases stayed unmatched.

The genes are TRBV18 and TRBJ1-1; D is perhaps TRBD1 (5 bases). Between the trimmed V and J ends, which lost 4 bases and 1 base, there was a span of 10 bases. Per the germline V gene, CDR1 is KGHSH and CDR2 is LQKENI. The length of the CDR3 is 14 residues. The chain's CDR3 is CASSLGEGNTEAFF. CDR3 coding DNA: TGTGCCAGCTCACTGGGGGAGGGGAACACTGAAGCTTTCTTT.

Only one count was recorded for this clone. The chain joins TRBV18 to TRBJ2-7, with a possible D match to TRBD2 (5 bases). Germline CDR1 reads KGHSH; CDR2 reads LQKENI. This CDR3 is 14 amino acids long. The V and J ends lost 2 bases and 2 bases respectively, with 10 bases between them. The CDR3 DNA is TGTGCCAGCTCACCATCTAGCAGCACCTACGAGCAGTACTTC. Its protein is CASSPSSSTYEQYF.

The rearrangement joins TRBV7-9 to TRBJ1-2; D unclear. From germline, CDR1 is SEHNR and CDR2 FQNEAQ (reference sequence). The length of the CDR3 is 11 residues. The V end was cut by 2 bases, the J end by 7 bases, with 5 bases between. This chain's CDR3 is CASSLSSGYTF. CDR3 nucleotide sequence: TGTGCCAGCAGCTTAAGTTCTGGCTACACCTTC.